The 16 T cell receptor beta chains reported below all come from one sample, sequenced in a study of vaccination effects on CD4 cells after COVID-19. The method was immunoSEQ multiplex PCR; TCRdb's version includes in-frame clones alone and lacks a portion of them. Counted here are approximately 40,000 clones, approximately 82% occurring once; the ten biggest clones make up around 3.5%. Antigens of these TCRs are unknown. Culture proceeded for about ten days, and CD4+ T cells were then isolated. Infection with SARS-CoV-2 occurred in the person between March and December 2020, and PCR confirmed it. Two-dose vaccination with either BNT162b2 or mRNA-1273 was given to the participants. Sequencing used CD4+ T cells from PBMCs cultured without peptide, obtained after COVID-19 vaccination. These receptors originate from a human donor who had a prior SARS-CoV-2 infection.

V usage is TRBV19 and J usage is TRBJ1-3; a possible D gene is TRBD1 (5 bases). V was clipped by 3 bases and J by 0 bases, with 6 bases between them. The CDR3 has 14 amino acids. In germline, CDR1 is LNHDA, CDR2 SQIVND (reference sequence). The CDR3 protein is CASSIDSSGNTIYF. The CDR3, as DNA: TGTGCCAGTAGTATCGACAGCTCTGGAAACACCATATATTTT.

V is TRBV11-1 and J is TRBJ2-7, with D maybe TRBD1 (5 bases). The V end lost 5 bases, the J end lost 2 bases, and 7 bases lay between the germline ends. The germline gives CDR1 SGHAT, CDR2 FQDESV (reference sequence). The CDR3 sequence is 12 residues long. Written as DNA, the CDR3 is TGTGCCAGCAGCCAGGGAACCTACGAGCAGTACTTC. This translates into CASSQGTYEQYF.

The genes are TRBV29-1 and TRBJ2-2; 15 bases line up with TRBD2. The CDR3 length is 16 residues. Germline CDR1 and CDR2: SQVTM and ANQGSEA. After removal of 2 bases from V and 6 bases from J, the junction contained 4 bases not matched to a gene. The CDR3 nucleotides read TGCAGCGTTGAAACGGGACTAGCGGGAGGCCCCGGGGAGCTGTTTTTT. Its protein is CSVETGLAGGPGELFF.

The V and J genes are TRBV23-1 and TRBJ2-7, with unresolved D. TRBV23-1 counts as an open reading frame of uncertain function. The CDR3 has 17 amino acids. The V and J ends lost 3 bases and 3 bases respectively, with 21 bases between them. The CDR3 bases are TGCGCCAGCAGTCAGCCGAATAGTGTTAACGGCCACTACGAGCAGTACTTC. It yields the protein CASSQPNSVNGHYEQYF.

This rearrangement joins TRBV3-1 (or the pseudogene TRBV3-2) to TRBJ1-1; D perhaps matches TRBD1 (5 bases). The CDR3 extends over 20 amino acids. Trimming left V 0 bases short and J 3 bases short, with 26 bases between. Germline V gene data show CDR1 as LGHDT and CDR2 as YNNKEL (reference sequence). The CDR3 spells CASSQDLPGTGERVDTEAFF. The CDR3 coding sequence is TGTGCCAGCAGCCAAGATCTCCCCGGGACGGGCGAAAGGGTGGACACTGAAGCTTTCTTT.

This chain uses TRBV7-8 with TRBJ2-1, with no clear D. Germline assignment: CDR1 SGHVS and CDR2 FQNEAQ. The CDR3 length is 13 residues. The V and J ends lost 4 bases and 3 bases respectively, with 7 bases between them. The CDR3 DNA reads as TGTGCCAGCAGCTCAACCAACTACAATGAGCAGTTCTTC. Translating gives CASSSTNYNEQFF.

The rearrangement links TRBV5-1 to TRBJ2-2; D is possibly TRBD2 (6 bases). The ends were cut back, 5 bases at V and 0 bases at J, with 11 bases in the middle. Germline V CDR1 and CDR2: SGHRS, YFSETQ. This CDR3 comprises 15 residues. CDR3 bases: TGCGCCAGCAGAGCGGGCGGGGCGAACACCGGGGAGCTGTTTTTT. It yields the protein CASRAGGANTGELFF.

This rearrangement joins TRBV2 to TRBJ1-1; the match to TRBD1 covers 7 bases. The CDR3 has 14 amino acids. With 6 bases clipped from V and 3 bases from J, the junction kept 7 bases outside the gene matches. Germline V gives CDR1 SNHLY, CDR2 FYNNEI. The CDR3 region has the DNA TGTGCCAGCAGCCTAACCGACAGGGACACTGAAGCTTTCTTT. Translating gives CASSLTDRDTEAFF.

The count of this clone is one. The chain uses TRBV5-6 and TRBJ1-5; maybe TRBD1 (5 bases). CDR1 and CDR2 (germline): SGHDT, YYEEEE. V shed 1 base and J shed 2 bases, with 19 bases lying between them. There are 18 residues in the CDR3. This CDR3 reads CASSLKVPGRGGNQPQHF. The CDR3, as DNA: TGTGCCAGCAGCTTGAAGGTTCCAGGGCGTGGAGGCAATCAGCCCCAGCATTTT.

This clone was detected only a few times. This chain uses TRBV2 with TRBJ1-1, with 7 bases matching TRBD1. V trimming: 8 bases; J trimming: 3 bases; junction bases outside the gene matches: 9. This CDR3 contains 14 residues. CDR1 and CDR2 from the germline V gene are SNHLY and FYNNEI. The CDR3 here is CASSSRDRYTEAFF. CDR3 sequence (DNA): TGTGCCAGCTCATCCCGGGACAGATACACTGAAGCTTTCTTT.

This clone was counted between two and nine times. The chain couples TRBV19 to TRBJ1-6, with TRBD1 matching over 7 bases. The CDR3 totals 14 residues. CDR1 LNHDA and CDR2 SQIVND come from the germline V gene (reference sequence). V lost 11 bases and J lost 2; bases outside the gene matches: 6. CDR3 DNA: TGTGCCGGATACAGGGGACCCTATAATTCACCCCTCCACTTT. Translating gives CAGYRGPYNSPLHF.

This chain's CDR3 is CAWGGQLNTEAFF. CDR3 coding DNA: TGTGCCTGGGGAGGACAGTTGAACACTGAAGCTTTCTTT. This chain connects TRBV30 to TRBJ1-1; maybe TRBD1 (6 bases). Germline CDR1 is GTSNPN and CDR2 is SVGIG (reference sequence). Trimming shortened V by 5 bases and J by 0 bases, and 10 bases separated the two germline ends. The CDR3 consists of 13 residues. The complete variable domain, with remaining parts taken from reference TRBV30 and TRBJ1-1, reads SQTIHQWPATLVQPVGSPLSLECTVEGTSNPNLYWYRQAAGRGLQLLFYSVGIGQISSEVPQNLSASRPQDRQFILSSKKLLLSDSGFYLCAWGGQLNTEAFFGQGTRLTVV.

The table lists this clone with a few counts. The J gene is TRBJ1-2, the V gene TRBV7-2; D not certain. Germline CDR1 SGHTA, CDR2 FQGNSA. The V end lost 2 bases, the J end lost 3 bases, and 10 bases lay between the germline ends. CDR3 size: 14 residues. CDR3 sequence reads: CASSLRPDYYGYTF. DNA for the CDR3: TGTGCCAGCAGCTTACGGCCAGATTACTATGGCTACACCTTC. Combining the CDR3 with reference TRBV7-2 and TRBJ1-2 gives the whole variable domain GAGVSQSPSNKVTEKGKDVELRCDPISGHTALYWYRQSLGQGLEFLIYFQGNSAPDKSGLPSDRFSAERTGGSVSTLTIQRTQQEDSAVYLCASSLRPDYYGYTFGSGTRLTVV.

The chain carries TRBV7-9 and TRBJ1-1; D is unclear. Germline CDR1 and CDR2: SEHNR and FQNEAQ (reference sequence). V was trimmed by 1 base and J by 6 bases, leaving 15 bases between them. CDR3 length: 15 amino acids. The chain's CDR3 is CASSLGLGIRPEAFF. The CDR3 bases are TGTGCCAGCAGCTTAGGTCTCGGCATAAGACCTGAAGCTTTCTTT.

The chain recombines TRBV10-3 with TRBJ2-7; D assignment may be TRBD1 or TRBD2 (6 bases each). The V gene lost 4 bases and the J gene lost 4 bases, with 17 bases spanning the gap. The CDR3 runs 15 residues. CDR1 and CDR2 (germline): ENHRY, SYGVKD. The CDR3 bases are TGTGCCATCAGTGTAGGCGAACAGGGAGGATACGAGCAGTACTTC. Its translation is CAISVGEQGGYEQYF.

V usage is TRBV9 and J usage is TRBJ2-7; 10 nucleotides match TRBD2. This CDR3 region has 16 residues. J gave up 3 bases and V 3 bases, and 9 bases lay outside the gene matches. From germline, CDR1 is SGDLS and CDR2 YYNGEE. CDR3 amino acids: CASSGGSGRAIYEQYF. In DNA form, the CDR3 reads TGTGCCAGCAGCGGCGGCAGCGGGAGGGCCATCTACGAGCAGTACTTC.